Sequencing of this T cell receptor beta chain was carried out in a study of identical twins. Each cDNA held unique molecular identifiers, and template switching gave it a universal primer site. Using its own MiXCR run on the 5' RACE reads, TCRdb lists one record per CDR3 protein. Here the sample spans 1.5 million to 2 million distinct CDR3 sequences, around 29% being singletons. CDR3 size: 14 residues. Trimming cost V 5 bases and J 4 bases, with 14 bases left between them. This clonotype appeared a single time. Input material: cord blood. This receptor was obtained from a newborn girl in good health. This chain joins TRBV12-3 or TRBV12-4 and TRBJ1-2; possibly TRBD1 for D (6 bases). The CDR3 nucleotides are TGTGCCAGCAGTCTACAGGGAGTTATCTATGGCTACACCTTC. Encoded protein: CASSLQGVIYGYTF.